The 2 T cell receptor beta chains presented below share a single source sample, sequenced in a study of T cells after yellow fever vaccination. TCRdb analysed the 5' RACE reads with MiXCR anew, one entry per CDR3 protein. The sample carries some 220,000 distinct CDR3 sequences, 3% to 3.5% recorded once. The starting material was CD4+ T cells sorted from PBMCs, obtained 10 days after the yellow fever booster vaccination. The origin of the receptors is a man aged 18 to 29 who received the YFV17D yellow fever vaccine.

On this clonotype itself: A much larger clone differs by one base, so this may be a read error. V usage is TRBV6-2 or TRBV6-3 and J usage is TRBJ2-1; no firm D call. Germline V gene lookup returns CDR1 MNHEY and CDR2 SVGEGT. The CDR3 covers 12 residues. In nucleotides, the CDR3 is TGTGTCAGCAGTTACTCAGTACGGGAGCAGTTCTTC. It yields the protein CVSSYSVREQFF.

The genes are TRBV3-1 and TRBJ1-6; D unresolved. The CDR3 consists of 13 residues. V was trimmed by 7 bases and J by 6 bases, leaving 10 bases between them. Germline assignment: CDR1 LGHDT and CDR2 YNNKEL (reference sequence). DNA for the CDR3: TGTGCCAGCAAATTGGCGCTTAATTCACCCCTCCACTTT. It translates to CASKLALNSPLHF.